These 7 T cell receptor beta chains share one sample of origin, sequenced in a study of shared clonotypes between healthy human individuals. The data were produced by immunoSEQ multiplex PCR, yet TCRdb's version contains in-frame clones alone and is incomplete. The sample lists roughly 640,000 clones, around 97% occurring once. Sequencing used naive CD4+ T cells sorted from blood. Subset reported: CD45RA+ positively selected. The origin of the receptors is a woman in her 30s in good health.

The chain carries TRBV5-1 and TRBJ1-1; 8 bases map to TRBD1. CDR3 size: 19 residues. V was pared by 0 bases and J by 1 base, with 14 bases of the junction left unmatched. Germline loops: CDR1 SGHRS, CDR2 YFSETQ. CDR3 bases: TGCGCCAGCAGCTTGGCTTCCCAAGTCGGACAGGGCGGGAACACTGAAGCTTTCTTT. Translated: CASSLASQVGQGGNTEAFF.

This chain connects TRBV4-1 to TRBJ1-5, with a possible D match to TRBD1 (5 bases). The germline V gene has CDR1 MGHRA and CDR2 YSYEKL. The CDR3 totals 15 residues. V lost 1 base to trimming and J lost 4 bases, with 11 bases between them. CDR3 protein: CASSQVTESNQPQHF. The CDR3 coding sequence is TGCGCCAGCAGCCAAGTGACAGAGTCAAATCAGCCCCAGCATTTT.

V usage is TRBV9 and J usage is TRBJ1-2; 8 nucleotides match TRBD1. Trimming removed 0 bases from V and 5 bases from J; junction bases left unmatched: 9. The CDR3 is 16 residues long. CDR1 is SGDLS and CDR2 is YYNGEE in the germline V gene. CDR3 amino acids: CASSVASQGARYGYTF. The DNA of the CDR3 is TGTGCCAGCAGCGTAGCTAGCCAGGGGGCTAGGTATGGCTACACCTTC.

The chain links TRBV19 to TRBJ2-1; 9 positions match TRBD1. The CDR3 loop spans 15 amino acids. V trimming: 7 bases; J trimming: 0 bases; junction bases outside the gene matches: 4. The germline gives CDR1 LNHDA, CDR2 SQIVND (reference sequence). The CDR3 DNA reads as TGTGCCAGTACTACGGACAGGGGCTCCTACAATGAGCAGTTCTTC. Protein product: CASTTDRGSYNEQFF.

The V and J genes are TRBV13 and TRBJ2-1; D might be TRBD2 (5 bases). This CDR3 has 14 residues. The germline gives CDR1 PRHDT, CDR2 FYEKMQ (reference sequence). Trimming left V 3 bases short and J 3 bases short, with 9 bases between. The CDR3 loop reads CASSFGGGYNEQFF. The CDR3 region has the DNA TGTGCCAGCAGCTTTGGCGGAGGCTACAATGAGCAGTTCTTC.

This chain joins TRBV7-3 and TRBJ2-7; possible D gene TRBD2, 5 bases. The CDR3 extends over 13 amino acids. The germline V and J ends were trimmed by 3 bases and 5 bases, with 11 bases remaining between them. Germline lookup yields CDR1 SGHTA and CDR2 FQGTGA. The CDR3: CASSLWSGHEQYF. As DNA, the CDR3 is TGTGCCAGCAGCTTGTGGAGCGGACACGAGCAGTACTTC.

The CDR3 sequence is CASSEQGDTEAFF. Written as DNA, the CDR3 is TGTGCCAGCAGTGAACAGGGCGACACTGAAGCTTTCTTT. The chain carries TRBV6-4 and TRBJ1-1; D perhaps matches TRBD1 (6 bases). V dropped 3 bases and J dropped 3 bases, with 8 bases sitting between them. The CDR3 sequence is 13 residues long. Germline loops: CDR1 MRHNA, CDR2 SNTAGT.